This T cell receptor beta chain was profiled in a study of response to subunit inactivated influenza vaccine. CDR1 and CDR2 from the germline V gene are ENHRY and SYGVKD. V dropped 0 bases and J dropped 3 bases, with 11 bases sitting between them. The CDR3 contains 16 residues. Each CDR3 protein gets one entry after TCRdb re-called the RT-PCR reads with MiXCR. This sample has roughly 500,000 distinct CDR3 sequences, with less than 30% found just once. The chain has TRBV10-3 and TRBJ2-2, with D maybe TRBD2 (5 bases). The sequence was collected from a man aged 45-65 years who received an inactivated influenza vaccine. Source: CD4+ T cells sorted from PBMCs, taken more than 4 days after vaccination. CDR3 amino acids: CAISESPRGHTGELFF. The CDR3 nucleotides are TGTGCCATCAGTGAGTCGCCCCGGGGTCACACCGGGGAGCTGTTTTTT.